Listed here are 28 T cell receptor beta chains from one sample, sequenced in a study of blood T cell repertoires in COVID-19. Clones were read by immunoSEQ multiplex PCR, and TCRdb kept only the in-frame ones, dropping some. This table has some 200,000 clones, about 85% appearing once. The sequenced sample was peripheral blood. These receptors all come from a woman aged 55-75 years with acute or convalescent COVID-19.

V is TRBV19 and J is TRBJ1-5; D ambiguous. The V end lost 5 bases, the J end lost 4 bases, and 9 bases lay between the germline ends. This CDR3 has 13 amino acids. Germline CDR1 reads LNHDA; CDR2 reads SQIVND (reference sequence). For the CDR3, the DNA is TGTGCCAGTAGTGGCCAGTGGAATCAGCCCCAGCATTTT. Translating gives CASSGQWNQPQHF.

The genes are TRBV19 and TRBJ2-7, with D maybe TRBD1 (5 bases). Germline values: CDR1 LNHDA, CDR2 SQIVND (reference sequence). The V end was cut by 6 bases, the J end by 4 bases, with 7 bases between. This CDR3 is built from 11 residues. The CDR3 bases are TGTGCCAGTAGCGACAGTTACGAGCAGTACTTC. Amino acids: CASSDSYEQYF.

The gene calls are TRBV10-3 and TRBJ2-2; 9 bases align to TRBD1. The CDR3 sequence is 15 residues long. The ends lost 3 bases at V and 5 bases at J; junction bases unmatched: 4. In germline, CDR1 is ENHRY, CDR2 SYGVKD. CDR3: CAISDRTGVTGELFF. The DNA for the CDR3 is TGTGCCATCAGTGATCGGACAGGGGTTACCGGGGAGCTGTTTTTT.

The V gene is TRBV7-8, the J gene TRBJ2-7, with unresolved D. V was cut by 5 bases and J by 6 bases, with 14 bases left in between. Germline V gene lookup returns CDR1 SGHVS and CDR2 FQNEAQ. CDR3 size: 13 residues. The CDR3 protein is CASSEQTLGEQYV. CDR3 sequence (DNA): TGTGCCAGCAGCGAACAGACCCTTGGCGAGCAGTACGTC.

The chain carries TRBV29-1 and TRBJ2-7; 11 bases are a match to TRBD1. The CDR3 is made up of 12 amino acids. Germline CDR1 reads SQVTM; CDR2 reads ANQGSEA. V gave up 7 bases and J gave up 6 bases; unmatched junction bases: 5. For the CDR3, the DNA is TGCAGCGGGACAGGGGGCTTGGGCGAGCAGTACTTC. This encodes CSGTGGLGEQYF.

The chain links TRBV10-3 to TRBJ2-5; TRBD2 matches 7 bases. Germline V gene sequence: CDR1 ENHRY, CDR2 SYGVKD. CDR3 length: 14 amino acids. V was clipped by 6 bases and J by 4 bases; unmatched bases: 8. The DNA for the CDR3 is TGTGCCATCAGGGCCGATTCGGGGGGAGAGACCCAGTACTTC. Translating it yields CAIRADSGGETQYF.

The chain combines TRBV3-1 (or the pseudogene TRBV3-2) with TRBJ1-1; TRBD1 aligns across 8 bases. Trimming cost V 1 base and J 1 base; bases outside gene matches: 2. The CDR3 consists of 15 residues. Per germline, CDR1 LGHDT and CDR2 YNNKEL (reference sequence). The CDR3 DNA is TGTGCCAGCAGCCAAGCTACAGGGGGGAACACTGAAGCTTTCTTT. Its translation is CASSQATGGNTEAFF.

The CDR3 reads CAGDRAFFYGYTF. The CDR3 coding sequence is TGTGCCGGTGACAGGGCCTTCTTTTATGGCTACACCTTC. This rearrangement joins TRBV30 to TRBJ1-2; 7 bases are shared with TRBD1. CDR3 length: 13 amino acids. J gave up 5 bases and V 8 bases, and 11 bases lay outside the gene matches. CDR1 and CDR2 from the germline V gene are GTSNPN and SVGIG (reference sequence).

The CDR3 loop reads CATSRALAGDADTQYF. The CDR3 bases are TGTGCCACCAGCAGAGCTCTAGCGGGAGACGCAGATACGCAGTATTTT. V gene TRBV15 combines with J gene TRBJ2-3; 10 bases are a match to TRBD2. Germline CDR1 is LNHNV and CDR2 is YYDKDF (reference sequence). With V trimmed by 1 base and J by 4 bases, 5 bases remained unmatched. This CDR3 comprises 16 residues.

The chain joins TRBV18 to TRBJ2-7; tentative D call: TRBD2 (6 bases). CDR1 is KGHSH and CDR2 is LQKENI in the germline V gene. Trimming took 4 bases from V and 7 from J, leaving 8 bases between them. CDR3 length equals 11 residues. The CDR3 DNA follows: TGTGCCAGCTCACGCCGGGGGGAGCAGTACTTC. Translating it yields CASSRRGEQYF. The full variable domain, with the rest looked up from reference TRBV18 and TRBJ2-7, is NAGVMQNPRHLVRRRGQEARLRCSPMKGHSHVYWYRQLPEEGLKFMVYLQKENIIDESGMPKERFSAEFPKEGPSILRIQQVVRGDSAAYFCASSRRGEQYFGPGTRLTVT.

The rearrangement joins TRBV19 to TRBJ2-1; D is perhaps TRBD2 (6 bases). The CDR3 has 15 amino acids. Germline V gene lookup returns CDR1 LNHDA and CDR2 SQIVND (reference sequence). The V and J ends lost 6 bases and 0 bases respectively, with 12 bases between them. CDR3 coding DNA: TGTGCCAGTAGGGGAGGCTTGAGCTCCTACAATGAGCAGTTCTTC. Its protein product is CASRGGLSSYNEQFF.

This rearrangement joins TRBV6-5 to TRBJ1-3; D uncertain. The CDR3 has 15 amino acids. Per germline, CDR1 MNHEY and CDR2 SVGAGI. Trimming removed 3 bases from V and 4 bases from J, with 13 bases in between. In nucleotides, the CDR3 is TGTGCCAGCAGTTATGGAGGGCGTTCCGGAAACACCATATATTTT. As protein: CASSYGGRSGNTIYF.

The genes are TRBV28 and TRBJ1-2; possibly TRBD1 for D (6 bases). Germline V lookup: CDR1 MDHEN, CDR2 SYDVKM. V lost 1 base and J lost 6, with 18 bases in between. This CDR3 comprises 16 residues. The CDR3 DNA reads TGTGCCAGCAGTTTATATCTACGGGGGGCGCGGGATGGCTACACCTTC. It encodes CASSLYLRGARDGYTF.

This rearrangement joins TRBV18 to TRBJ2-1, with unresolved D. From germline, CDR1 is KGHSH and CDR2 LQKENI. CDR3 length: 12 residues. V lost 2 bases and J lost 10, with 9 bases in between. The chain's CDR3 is CASSPYASEQFF. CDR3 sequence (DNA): TGTGCCAGCTCACCATACGCGAGCGAGCAGTTCTTC.

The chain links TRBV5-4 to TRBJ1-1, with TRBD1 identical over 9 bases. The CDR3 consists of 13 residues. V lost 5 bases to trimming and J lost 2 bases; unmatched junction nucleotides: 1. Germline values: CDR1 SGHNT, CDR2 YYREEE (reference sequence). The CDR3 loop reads CASRQGANTEAFF. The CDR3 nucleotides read TGTGCCAGCAGACAGGGGGCTAACACTGAAGCTTTCTTT.

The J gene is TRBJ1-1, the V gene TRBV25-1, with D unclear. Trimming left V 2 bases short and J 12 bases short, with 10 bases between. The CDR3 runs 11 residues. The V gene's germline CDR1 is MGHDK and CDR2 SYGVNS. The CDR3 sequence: CASSEGQFPFF. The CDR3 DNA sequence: TGTGCCAGCAGTGAAGGCCAGTTCCCTTTCTTT. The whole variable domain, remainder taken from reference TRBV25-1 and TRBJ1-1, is EADIYQTPRYLVIGTGKKITLECSQTMGHDKMYWYQQDPGMELHLIHYSYGVNSTEKGDLSSESTVSRIRTEHFPLTLESARPSHTSQYLCASSEGQFPFFGQGTRLTVV.

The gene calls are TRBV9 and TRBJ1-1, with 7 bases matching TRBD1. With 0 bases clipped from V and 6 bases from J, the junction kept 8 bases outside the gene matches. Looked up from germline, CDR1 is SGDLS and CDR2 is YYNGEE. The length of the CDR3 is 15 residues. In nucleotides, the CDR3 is TGTGCCAGCAGCGTAGAGGGGGCCTCATTCGCTGAAGCTTTCTTT. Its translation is CASSVEGASFAEAFF.

The CDR3 loop is CASSYGTGRTDTQYF. CDR3 nucleotide sequence: TGTGCCAGCAGTTACGGGACAGGCCGCACAGATACGCAGTATTTT. The chain recombines TRBV6-9 with TRBJ2-3, with 8 bases matching TRBD1. J lost 1 base, V lost 3 bases, and 3 bases had no gene match. CDR3 size: 15 residues. Germline assignment: CDR1 MNHGY and CDR2 SVAAGI.

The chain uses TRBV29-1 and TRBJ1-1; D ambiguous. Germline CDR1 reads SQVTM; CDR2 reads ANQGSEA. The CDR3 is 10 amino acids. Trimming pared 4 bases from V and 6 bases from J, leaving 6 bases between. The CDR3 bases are TGCAGCGTTGTCGGGGCTGAAGCTTTCTTT. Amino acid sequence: CSVVGAEAFF.

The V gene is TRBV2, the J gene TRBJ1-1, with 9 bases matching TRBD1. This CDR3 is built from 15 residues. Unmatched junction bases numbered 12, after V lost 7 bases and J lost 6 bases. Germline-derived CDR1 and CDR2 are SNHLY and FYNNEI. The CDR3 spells CASILSPDRGAEAFF. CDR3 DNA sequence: TGTGCCAGCATCCTCTCCCCGGACAGGGGAGCTGAAGCTTTCTTT.

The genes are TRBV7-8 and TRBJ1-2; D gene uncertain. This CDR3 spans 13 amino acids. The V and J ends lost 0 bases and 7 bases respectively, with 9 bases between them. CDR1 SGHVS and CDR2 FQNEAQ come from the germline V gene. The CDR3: CASSLARPSGYTF. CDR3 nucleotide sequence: TGTGCCAGCAGCTTAGCCAGGCCTTCTGGCTACACCTTC.

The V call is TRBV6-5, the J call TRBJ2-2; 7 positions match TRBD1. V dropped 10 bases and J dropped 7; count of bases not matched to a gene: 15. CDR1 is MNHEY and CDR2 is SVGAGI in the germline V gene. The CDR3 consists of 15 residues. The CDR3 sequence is CATSREGGRGGELFF. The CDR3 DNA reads TGTGCCACCTCTCGGGAAGGGGGCCGGGGCGGGGAGCTGTTTTTT.

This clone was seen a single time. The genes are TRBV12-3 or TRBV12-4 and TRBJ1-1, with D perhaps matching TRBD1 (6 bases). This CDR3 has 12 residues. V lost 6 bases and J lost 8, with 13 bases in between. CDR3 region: CASSRIRGEAFF. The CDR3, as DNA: TGTGCCAGCAGCCGAATCAGGGGCGAAGCTTTCTTT.

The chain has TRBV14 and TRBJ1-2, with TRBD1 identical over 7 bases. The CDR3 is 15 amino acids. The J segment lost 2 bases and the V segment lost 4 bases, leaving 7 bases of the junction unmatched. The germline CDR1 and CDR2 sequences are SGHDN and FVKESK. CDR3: CASSLLQGWNYGYTF. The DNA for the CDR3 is TGTGCCAGCAGCCTACTACAGGGGTGGAACTATGGCTACACCTTC. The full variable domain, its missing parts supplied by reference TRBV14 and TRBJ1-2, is EAGVTQFPSHSVIEKGQTVTLRCDPISGHDNLYWYRRVMGKEIKFLLHFVKESKQDESGMPNNRFLAERTGGTYSTLKVQPAELEDSGVYFCASSLLQGWNYGYTFGSGTRLTVV.

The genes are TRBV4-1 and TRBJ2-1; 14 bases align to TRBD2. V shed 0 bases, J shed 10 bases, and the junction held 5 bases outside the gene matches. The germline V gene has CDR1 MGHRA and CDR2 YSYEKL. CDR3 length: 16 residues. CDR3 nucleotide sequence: TGCGCCAGCAGCCAAGAGGGACTAGCGGGAGCGGGAGAGCAGTTCTTC. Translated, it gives CASSQEGLAGAGEQFF.

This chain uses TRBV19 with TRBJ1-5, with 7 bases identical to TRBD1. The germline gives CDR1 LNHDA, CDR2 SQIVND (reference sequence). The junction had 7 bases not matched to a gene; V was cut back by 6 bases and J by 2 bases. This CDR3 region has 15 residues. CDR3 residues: CASRAGTEGNQPQHF. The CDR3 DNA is TGTGCCAGTAGGGCCGGGACAGAGGGCAATCAGCCCCAGCATTTT.

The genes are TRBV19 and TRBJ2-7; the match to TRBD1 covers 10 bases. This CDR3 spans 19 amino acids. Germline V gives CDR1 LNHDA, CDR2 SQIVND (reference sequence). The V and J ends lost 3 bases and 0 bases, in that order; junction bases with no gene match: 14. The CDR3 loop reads CASSILRDRGPKSSYEQYV. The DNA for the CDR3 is TGTGCCAGTAGTATCCTCCGGGACAGGGGCCCTAAAAGCTCCTACGAGCAGTACGTC.

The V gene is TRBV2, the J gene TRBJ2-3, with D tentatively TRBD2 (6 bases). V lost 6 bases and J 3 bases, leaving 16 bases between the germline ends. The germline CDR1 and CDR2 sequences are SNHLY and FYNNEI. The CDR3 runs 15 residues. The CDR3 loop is CASRTERGGTDTQYF. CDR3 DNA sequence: TGTGCCAGCAGGACGGAGAGGGGAGGTACAGATACGCAGTATTTT.